This paragraph reports one T cell receptor (beta chain). This CDR3 is built from 14 residues. Germline V gene lookup returns CDR1 SNHLY and CDR2 FYNNEI. V was clipped by 10 bases and J by 0 bases, with 13 bases between them. The protocol was immunoSEQ multiplex PCR, while the TCRdb copy is restricted to in-frame clones and leaves out a portion. The data hold approximately 30,000 clones, with more than 75% observed a single time. This record belongs to a study of T cell responses to AZD1222 COVID-19 vaccine. The chain is built from TRBV2 and TRBJ2-1; D gene uncertain. This receptor was obtained from an adult who received the AZD1222 COVID-19 vaccine. Specimen: peripheral blood, collected 28 days after the second AZD1222 dose. CDR3 amino acids: CATTRLASYNEQFF. The CDR3 DNA is TGTGCCACCACGAGGTTGGCCTCCTACAATGAGCAGTTCTTC.